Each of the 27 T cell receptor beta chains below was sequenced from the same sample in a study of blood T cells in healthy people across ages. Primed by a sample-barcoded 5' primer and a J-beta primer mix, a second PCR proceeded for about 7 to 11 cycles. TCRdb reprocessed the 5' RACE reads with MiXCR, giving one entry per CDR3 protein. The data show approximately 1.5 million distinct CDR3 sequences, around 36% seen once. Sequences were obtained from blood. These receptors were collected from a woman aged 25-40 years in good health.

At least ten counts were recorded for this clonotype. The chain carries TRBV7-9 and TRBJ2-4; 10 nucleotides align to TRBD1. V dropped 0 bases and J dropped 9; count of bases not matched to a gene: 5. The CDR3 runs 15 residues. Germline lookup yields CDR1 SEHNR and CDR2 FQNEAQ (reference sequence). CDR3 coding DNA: TGTGCCAGCAGCTTAGCCGACAGGGGGCTGGGCATTCAGTACTTC. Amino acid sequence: CASSLADRGLGIQYF. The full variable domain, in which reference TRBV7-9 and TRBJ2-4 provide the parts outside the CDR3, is DTGVSQNPRHKITKRGQNVTFRCDPISEHNRLYWYRQTLGQGPEFLTYFQNEAQLEKSRLLSDRFSAERPKGSFSTLEIQRTEQGDSAMYLCASSLADRGLGIQYFGAGTRLSVL.

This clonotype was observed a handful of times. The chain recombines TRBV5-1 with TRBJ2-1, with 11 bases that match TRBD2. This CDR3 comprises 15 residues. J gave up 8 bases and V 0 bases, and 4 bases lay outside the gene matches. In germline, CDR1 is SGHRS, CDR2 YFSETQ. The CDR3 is CASSLDGTSGYEQFF. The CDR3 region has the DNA TGCGCCAGCAGCTTGGATGGGACTAGCGGTTATGAGCAGTTCTTC.

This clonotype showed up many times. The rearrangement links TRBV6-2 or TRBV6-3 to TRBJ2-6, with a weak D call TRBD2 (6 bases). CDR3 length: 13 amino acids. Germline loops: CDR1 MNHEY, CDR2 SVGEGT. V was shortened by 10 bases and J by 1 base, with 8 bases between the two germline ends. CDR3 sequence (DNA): TGTGCCACCGGACTATCTGGGGCCAACGTCCTGACTTTC. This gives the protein CATGLSGANVLTF.

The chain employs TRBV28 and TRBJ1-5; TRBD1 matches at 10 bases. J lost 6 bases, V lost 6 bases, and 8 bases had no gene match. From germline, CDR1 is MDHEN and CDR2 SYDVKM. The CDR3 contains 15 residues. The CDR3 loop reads CASSRDRGGTQPQHF. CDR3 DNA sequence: TGTGCCAGCAGCCGGGACAGGGGAGGGACTCAGCCCCAGCATTTT.

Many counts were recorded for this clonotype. The CDR3 loop is CSVISSGEVYEQFF. In nucleotides, the CDR3 is TGCAGCGTGATCTCTAGCGGGGAGGTCTATGAGCAGTTCTTC. The J gene is TRBJ2-1, the V gene TRBV29-1; 9 bases are shared with TRBD2. This CDR3 has 14 amino acids. The V and J ends lost 6 bases and 8 bases, in that order; junction bases with no gene match: 11. Germline CDR1 and CDR2: SQVTM and ANQGSEA.

The CDR3 here is CASTNRGQTYEQYF. CDR3 nucleotides: TGTGCCAGCACAAACAGGGGGCAGACCTACGAGCAGTACTTC. This chain uses TRBV27 with TRBJ2-5; 9 nucleotides match TRBD1. The J call could be wrong; TRBJ2-7 is a better fit for the DNA end. This CDR3 is 14 amino acids long. Germline V lookup: CDR1 MNHEY, CDR2 SMNVEV (reference sequence).

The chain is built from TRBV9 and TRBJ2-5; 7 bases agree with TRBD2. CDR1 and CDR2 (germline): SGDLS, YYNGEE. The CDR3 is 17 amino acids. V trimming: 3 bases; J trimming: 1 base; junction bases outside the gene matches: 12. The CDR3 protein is CASSARTQRGSQETQYF. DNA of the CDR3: TGTGCCAGCAGCGCCAGAACCCAGCGGGGCTCCCAAGAGACCCAGTACTTC.

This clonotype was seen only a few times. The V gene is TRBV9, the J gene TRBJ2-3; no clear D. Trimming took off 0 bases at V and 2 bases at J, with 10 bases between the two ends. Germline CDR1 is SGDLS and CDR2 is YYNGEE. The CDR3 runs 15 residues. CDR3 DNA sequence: TGTGCCAGCAGCGTAGCTCAAGAGGACACAGATACGCAGTATTTT. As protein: CASSVAQEDTDTQYF.

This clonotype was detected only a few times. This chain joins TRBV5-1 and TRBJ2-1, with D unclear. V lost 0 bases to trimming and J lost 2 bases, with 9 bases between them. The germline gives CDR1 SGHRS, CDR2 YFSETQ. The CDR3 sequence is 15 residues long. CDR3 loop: CASSLDGAPYNEQFF. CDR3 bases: TGCGCCAGCAGCTTGGACGGAGCACCCTACAATGAGCAGTTCTTC.

Here the CDR3 reads CASSNPGQGLNEQFF. DNA of the CDR3: TGCGCCAGCAGCAACCCGGGACAGGGTCTGAATGAGCAGTTCTTC. The rearrangement joins TRBV5-1 to TRBJ2-1; 9 bases match TRBD1. This CDR3 comprises 15 residues. The trim removed 4 bases at V and 7 bases at J, leaving 9 bases unmatched. Germline loops: CDR1 SGHRS, CDR2 YFSETQ. The full variable domain, in which reference TRBV5-1 and TRBJ2-1 provide the parts outside the CDR3, is KAGVTQTPRYLIKTRGQQVTLSCSPISGHRSVSWYQQTPGQGLQFLFEYFSETQRNKGNFPGRFSGRQFSNSRSEMNVSTLELGDSALYLCASSNPGQGLNEQFFGPGTRLTVL.

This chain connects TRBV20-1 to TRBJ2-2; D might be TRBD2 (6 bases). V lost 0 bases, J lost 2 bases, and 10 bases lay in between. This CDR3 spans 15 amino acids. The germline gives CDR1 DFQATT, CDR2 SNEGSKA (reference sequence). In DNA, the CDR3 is TGCAGTGCTAGAGATTTGCGGGGAAACACCGGGGAGCTGTTTTTT. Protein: CSARDLRGNTGELFF.

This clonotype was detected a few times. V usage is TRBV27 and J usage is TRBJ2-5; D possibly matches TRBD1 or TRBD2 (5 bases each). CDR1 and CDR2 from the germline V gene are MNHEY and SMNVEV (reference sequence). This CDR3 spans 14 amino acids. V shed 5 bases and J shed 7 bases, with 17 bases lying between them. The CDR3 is CASSQPGHPWTQYF. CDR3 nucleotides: TGTGCCAGCAGTCAGCCGGGGCACCCCTGGACCCAGTACTTC.

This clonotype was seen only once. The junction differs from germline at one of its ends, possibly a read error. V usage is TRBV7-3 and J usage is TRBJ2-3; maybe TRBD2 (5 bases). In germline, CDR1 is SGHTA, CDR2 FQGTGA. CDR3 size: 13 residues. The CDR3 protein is CASSLTLGDTRYF. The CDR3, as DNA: TGTGCCAGCAGCTTAACGTTGGGAGATACGCGGTATTTT.

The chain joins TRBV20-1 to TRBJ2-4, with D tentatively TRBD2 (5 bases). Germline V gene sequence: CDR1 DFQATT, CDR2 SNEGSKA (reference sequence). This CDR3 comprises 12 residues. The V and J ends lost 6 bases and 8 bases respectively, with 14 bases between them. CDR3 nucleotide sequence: TGCAGTGCGCGGCTAGCTATGCACATTCAGTACTTC. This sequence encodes CSARLAMHIQYF.

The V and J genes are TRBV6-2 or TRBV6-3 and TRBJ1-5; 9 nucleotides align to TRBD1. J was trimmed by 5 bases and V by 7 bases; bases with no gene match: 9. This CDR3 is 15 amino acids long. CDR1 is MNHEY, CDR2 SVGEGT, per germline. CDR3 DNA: TGTGCCAGCAAAAGGGACAGGGATACATATCAGCCCCAGCATTTT. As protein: CASKRDRDTYQPQHF.

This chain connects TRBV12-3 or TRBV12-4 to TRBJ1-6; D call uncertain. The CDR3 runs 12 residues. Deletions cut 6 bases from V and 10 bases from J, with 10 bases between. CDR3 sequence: CASSLFPSPLHF. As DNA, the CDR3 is TGTGCCAGCAGCCTTTTCCCCTCACCCCTCCACTTT.

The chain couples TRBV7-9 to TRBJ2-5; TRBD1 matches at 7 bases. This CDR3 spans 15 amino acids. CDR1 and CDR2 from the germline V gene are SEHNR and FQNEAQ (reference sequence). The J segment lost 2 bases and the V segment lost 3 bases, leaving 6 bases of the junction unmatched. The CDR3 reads CASSFARGRQETQYF. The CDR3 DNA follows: TGTGCCAGCAGCTTCGCGAGGGGGCGACAAGAGACCCAGTACTTC. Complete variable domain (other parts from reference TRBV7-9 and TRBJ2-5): DTGVSQNPRHKITKRGQNVTFRCDPISEHNRLYWYRQTLGQGPEFLTYFQNEAQLEKSRLLSDRFSAERPKGSFSTLEIQRTEQGDSAMYLCASSFARGRQETQYFGPGTRLLVL.

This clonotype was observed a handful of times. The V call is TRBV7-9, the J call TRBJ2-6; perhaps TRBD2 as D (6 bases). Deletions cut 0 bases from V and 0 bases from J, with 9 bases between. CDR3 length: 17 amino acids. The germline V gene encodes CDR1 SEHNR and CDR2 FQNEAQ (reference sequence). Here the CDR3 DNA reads TGTGCCAGCAGCTTAGCCGGGGGTATCTCTGGGGCCAACGTCCTGACTTTC. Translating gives CASSLAGGISGANVLTF.

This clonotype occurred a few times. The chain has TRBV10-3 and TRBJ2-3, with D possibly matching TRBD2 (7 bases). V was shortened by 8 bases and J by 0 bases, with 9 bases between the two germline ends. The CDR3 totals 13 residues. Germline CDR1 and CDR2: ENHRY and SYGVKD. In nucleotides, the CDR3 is TGTGCCATCGGGGGGGCTAGCACAGATACGCAGTATTTT. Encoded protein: CAIGGASTDTQYF.

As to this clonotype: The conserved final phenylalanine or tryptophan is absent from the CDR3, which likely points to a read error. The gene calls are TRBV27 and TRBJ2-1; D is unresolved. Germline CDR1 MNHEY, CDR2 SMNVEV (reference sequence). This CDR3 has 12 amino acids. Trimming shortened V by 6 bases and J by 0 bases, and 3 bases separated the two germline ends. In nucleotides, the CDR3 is TGTGCCAGCAGGGGCTCCTACAATGAGCAGTTCTCC. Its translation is CASRGSYNEQFS.

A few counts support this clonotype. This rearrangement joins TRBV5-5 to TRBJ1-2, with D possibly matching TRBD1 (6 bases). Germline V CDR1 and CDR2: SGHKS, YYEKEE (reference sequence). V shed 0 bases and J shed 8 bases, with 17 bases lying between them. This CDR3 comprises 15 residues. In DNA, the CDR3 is TGTGCCAGCAGCTTGGCCCCGGGACACAAAGGCGGCTACACCTTC. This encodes CASSLAPGHKGGYTF.

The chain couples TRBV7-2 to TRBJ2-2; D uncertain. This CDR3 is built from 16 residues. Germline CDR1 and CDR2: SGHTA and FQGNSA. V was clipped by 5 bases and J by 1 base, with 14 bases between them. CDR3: CASSPDQFLNTGELFF. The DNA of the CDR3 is TGTGCCAGCAGCCCGGACCAATTTCTGAACACCGGGGAGCTGTTTTTT.

CDR3 in DNA: TGTGCCAGCAGCGCGAGCGGGGAGGCCAGAAATGAGCAGTTCTTC. It specifies CASSASGEARNEQFF. V is TRBV7-6 and J is TRBJ2-1; 7 nucleotides match TRBD2. The CDR3 is 15 amino acids. V shed 5 bases and J 7 bases; nucleotides not matched to a gene: 11. Per the germline V gene, CDR1 is SGHVS and CDR2 is FNYEAQ.

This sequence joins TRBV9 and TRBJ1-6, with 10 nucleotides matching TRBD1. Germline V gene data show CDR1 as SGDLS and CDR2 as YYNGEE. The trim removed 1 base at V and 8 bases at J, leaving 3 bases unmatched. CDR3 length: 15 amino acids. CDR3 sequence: CASSVLGTGDSPLHF. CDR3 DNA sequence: TGTGCCAGCAGCGTATTAGGGACAGGGGATTCACCCCTCCACTTT.

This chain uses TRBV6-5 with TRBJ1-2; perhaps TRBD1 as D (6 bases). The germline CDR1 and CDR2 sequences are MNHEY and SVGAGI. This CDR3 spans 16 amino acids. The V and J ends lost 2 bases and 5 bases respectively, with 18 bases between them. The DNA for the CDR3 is TGTGCCAGCAGTTACGGCCCCGGGGGGGGCGGTTATGGCTACACCTTC. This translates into CASSYGPGGGGYGYTF.

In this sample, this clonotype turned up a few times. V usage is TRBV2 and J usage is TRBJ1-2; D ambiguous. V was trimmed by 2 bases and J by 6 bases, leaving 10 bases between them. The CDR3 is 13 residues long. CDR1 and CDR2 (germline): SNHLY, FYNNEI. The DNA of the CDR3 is TGTGCCAGCAGTGAAATGAGGACCGATGGCTACACCTTC. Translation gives CASSEMRTDGYTF.

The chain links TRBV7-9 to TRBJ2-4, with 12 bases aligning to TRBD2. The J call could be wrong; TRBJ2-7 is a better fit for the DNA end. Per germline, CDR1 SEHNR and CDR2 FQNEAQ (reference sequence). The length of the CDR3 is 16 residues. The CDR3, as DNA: TGTGCCAGCAGCTCCGGACTAGCGGGACCACAAAGCGAGCAGTACTTC. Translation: CASSSGLAGPQSEQYF.